This T cell receptor beta chain was identified during a study of CD8+CD57+ T cells in acquired aplastic anemia. Trimming removed 0 bases at V and 5 bases at J, with 8 bases between. This CDR3 has 14 amino acids. Those patients picked for sequencing had displayed CD8+CD57+ cell expansion on flow cytometry. Study-wide results and caveats: In common between the patients and the controls were approximately 28 CD8+ CDR3 sequences.

Using genomic DNA as the template, TCR beta VDJ and CDR3 profiling was carried out. MiXCR, applied by TCRdb to the reads, yields one record per CDR3 protein. The repertoire holds 250,000 to 350,000 distinct CDR3 sequences, approximately 58% seen once, with 1.3% in the top ten. This clonotype occurred many times. Its antigen is unidentified. The TCR comes from a human donor with aplastic anemia. V usage is TRBV12-3 or TRBV12-4 and J usage is TRBJ2-1; tentative D call: TRBD2 (5 bases). Sequences were obtained from sorted CD4+, CD8+, or CD8+CD57+ T cells (not recorded which) from PBMCs. The CDR3 nucleotides read TGTGCCAGCAGTTTAGCGGGAGTGAACAATGAGCAGTTCTTC. Protein: CASSLAGVNNEQFF.